These T cell receptor beta chains were read from a single sample in a study of memory CD4+ T cells and cytomegalovirus serostatus. Clones were sequenced by immunoSEQ multiplex PCR, and TCRdb holds only the in-frame ones, with some missing. The profile shows approximately 61,000 clones, roughly 75% of them singletons. Sequencing was performed on memory CD4+ T cells from blood. The source is an adult in good health and CMV-seronegative. Some clones in this sample may be carry-over from other donors' samples. The CDR3 runs from the conserved cysteine through the conserved F or W. Fields, in order: J gene, V gene, D gene, clone size, CDR3 DNA, CDR3 protein. The D gene is left open where the match is weak. The size of a clone is reported for some rows only, either as once, few or many, or as a class for expanded clones.

J: TRBJ1-1; V: TRBV28; D: TRBD1; size: NA; DNA: TGTGCCAGCAGTTTGGACAGGGTATACACTGAAGCTTTCTTT; CDR3: CASSLDRVYTEAFF
J: TRBJ1-1; V: TRBV6-1; D: NA; size: NA; DNA: TGTGCCAGCAGTGAACGAGTAGGAGCTTTCTTT; CDR3: CASSERVGAFF
J: TRBJ2-7; V: TRBV7-6; D: TRBD2; size: NA; DNA: TGTGCCAGCAGCAACCCACTAGCGGGAAACTACGAGCAGTACTTC; CDR3: CASSNPLAGNYEQYF
J: TRBJ1-6; V: TRBV20-1; D: NA; size: NA; DNA: TGCAGTGCTAGATCAGATCAGGGCCTCCACTTT; CDR3: CSARSDQGLHF
J: TRBJ2-3; V: TRBV13; D: TRBD2; size: NA; DNA: TGTGCCAGCAGCTTGACTAGCGGGGAGGGCACAGATACGCAGTATTTT; CDR3: CASSLTSGEGTDTQYF
J: TRBJ1-2; V: TRBV2; D: NA; size: NA; DNA: TGTGCCAGCAGTGAACGAAGGGGTAGCTATGGCTGCACCTTC; CDR3: CASSERRGSYGCTF
J: TRBJ1-2; V: TRBV5-1; D: NA; size: NA; DNA: TGCGCCAGCAGCTTGGAAGCAGAGAACTATGGCTACACCTTC; CDR3: CASSLEAENYGYTF
J: TRBJ2-2; V: TRBV6-5; D: TRBD2; size: NA; DNA: TGTGCCAGCAGTCCACTAGCGGGAAGCACCGGGGAGCTGTTTTTT; CDR3: CASSPLAGSTGELFF
J: TRBJ2-5; V: TRBV7-9; D: NA; size: NA; DNA: TGTGCCAGCAGGTCTACAGGGCCCCAAGAGACCCAGTACTTC; CDR3: CASRSTGPQETQYF
J: TRBJ1-2; V: TRBV6-6; D: NA; size: NA; DNA: TGTGCCAGCAGCCCGACAGAATTCTATGGCTACACCTTC; CDR3: CASSPTEFYGYTF
J: TRBJ2-1; V: TRBV19; D: NA; size: NA; DNA: TGTGCCAGCCGACAGATGAGCTCCTACAATGAGCAGTTCTTC; CDR3: CASRQMSSYNEQFF
J: TRBJ1-2; V: TRBV5-1; D: TRBD1; size: NA; DNA: TGCGCCAGCAGCTTGGGGACAGGGGGCGCGGACTATGGCTACACCTTC; CDR3: CASSLGTGGADYGYTF
J: TRBJ2-1; V: TRBV7-2; D: NA; size: NA; DNA: TGTGCCAGCGGGTCCTACAATGAGCAGTTCTTC; CDR3: CASGSYNEQFF
J: TRBJ1-5; V: TRBV7-9; D: NA; size: few; DNA: TGTGCCAGCAGCTTTGGGGTGCAGCCCCAGCATTTT; CDR3: CASSFGVQPQHF
J: TRBJ1-2; V: TRBV27; D: NA; size: NA; DNA: TGTGCCAGCAGTCCCCATGGGGCAGAGCAATATGGCTACACCTTC; CDR3: CASSPHGAEQYGYTF
J: TRBJ2-6; V: TRBV30; D: NA; size: NA; DNA: TGTGCCTGGGGACCTGGGACGGTAGGGGCCAACGTCCTGACTTTC; CDR3: CAWGPGTVGANVLTF